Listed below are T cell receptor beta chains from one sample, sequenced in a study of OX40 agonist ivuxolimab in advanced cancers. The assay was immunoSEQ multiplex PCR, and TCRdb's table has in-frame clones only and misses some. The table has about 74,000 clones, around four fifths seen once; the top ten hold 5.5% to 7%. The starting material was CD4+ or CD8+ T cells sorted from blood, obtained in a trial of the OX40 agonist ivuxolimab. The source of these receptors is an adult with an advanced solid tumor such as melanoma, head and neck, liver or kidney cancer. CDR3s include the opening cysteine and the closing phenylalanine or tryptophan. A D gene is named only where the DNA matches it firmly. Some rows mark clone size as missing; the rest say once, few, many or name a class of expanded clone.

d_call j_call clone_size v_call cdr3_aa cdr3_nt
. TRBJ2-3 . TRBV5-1 CASSLGPTDTQYF TGCGCCAGCAGCTTGGGGCCCACAGATACGCAGTATTTT
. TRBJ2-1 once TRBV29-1 CSVGPNHSYNEQFF TGCAGCGTTGGTCCTAACCACTCCTACAATGAGCAGTTCTTC
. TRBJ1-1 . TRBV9 CASSVGENTEAFF TGTGCCAGCAGCGTGGGTGAGAACACTGAAGCTTTCTTT
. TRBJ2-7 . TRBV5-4 CASSLDNYREQYF TGTGCCAGCAGCTTGGACAATTACCGAGAGCAGTACTTC
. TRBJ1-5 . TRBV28 CASRSGSAQHF TGTGCCAGCAGGTCAGGGTCAGCCCAGCATTTT
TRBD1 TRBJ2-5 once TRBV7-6 CASSFPGQGYQETQYF TGTGCCAGCAGCTTCCCGGGACAGGGGTACCAAGAGACCCAGTACTTC
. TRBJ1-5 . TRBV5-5 CASSLETNNQPQHF TGTGCCAGCAGCTTAGAAACTAACAATCAGCCCCAGCATTTT
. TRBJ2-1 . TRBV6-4 CASSDSWRNNEQFF TGTGCCAGCAGTGACTCTTGGAGAAACAATGAGCAGTTCTTC
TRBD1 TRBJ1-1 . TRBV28 CASSDSTGVTEAFF TGTGCCAGCAGCGACTCTACAGGGGTCACTGAAGCTTTCTTT
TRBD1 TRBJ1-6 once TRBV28 CATERDRGFSPLHF TGTGCCACCGAACGGGACAGGGGTTTTTCACCCCTCCACTTT
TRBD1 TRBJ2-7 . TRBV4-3 CASSRWGQSSYEQYF TGCGCCAGCAGCCGCTGGGGACAGAGCTCCTACGAGCAGTACTTC
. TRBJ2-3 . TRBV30 CAWSSSGPLDTQYF TGTGCCTGGAGTTCCTCGGGCCCTCTAGATACGCAGTATTTT
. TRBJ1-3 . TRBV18 CASSPPVGAGNTIYF TGTGCCAGCTCACCACCAGTCGGGGCTGGAAACACCATATATTTT
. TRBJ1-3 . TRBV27 CASSLSPPAGNTIYF TGTGCCAGCAGTTTATCTCCCCCCGCTGGAAACACCATATATTTT
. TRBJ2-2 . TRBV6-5 CASTKGESGELFF TGTGCCAGCACCAAAGGGGAATCCGGGGAGCTGTTTTTT
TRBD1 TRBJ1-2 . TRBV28 CAVPSNGQGFNYGYTF TGTGCCGTCCCCTCAAATGGACAGGGATTTAACTATGGCTACACCTTC
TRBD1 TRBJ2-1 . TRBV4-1 CASSPMDRGFYNEQFF TGCGCCAGCAGCCCTATGGACAGGGGCTTCTACAATGAGCAGTTCTTC
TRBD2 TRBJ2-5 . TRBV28 CASSFKPTGTSGGKRRETQYF TGTGCCAGCAGTTTTAAACCCACCGGGACTAGCGGGGGGAAACGTCGGGAGACCCAGTACTTC
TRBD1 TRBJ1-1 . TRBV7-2 CASRYQGGHTEAFF TGTGCCAGCAGGTATCAGGGGGGACACACTGAAGCTTTCTTT
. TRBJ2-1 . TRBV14 CASSLRGLGYNEQFF TGTGCCAGCAGCCTCCGCGGGCTTGGCTACAATGAGCAGTTCTTC
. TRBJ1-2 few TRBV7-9 CASSQGAYGYTF TGTGCCAGCAGCCAGGGTGCCTATGGCTACACCTTC
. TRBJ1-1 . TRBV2 CASSEESYTEAFF TGTGCCAGCAGTGAAGAGTCTTACACTGAAGCTTTCTTT
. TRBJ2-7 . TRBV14 CASSQAGLNYEQYF TGTGCCAGCAGCCAAGCGGGGCTTAACTACGAGCAGTACTTC
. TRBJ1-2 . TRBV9 CASSVEGGRGNYGYTF TGTGCCAGCAGCGTAGAGGGGGGCAGGGGAAACTATGGCTACACCTTC
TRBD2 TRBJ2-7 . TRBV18 CASSPPGLAGEQYF TGTGCCAGCTCACCACCGGGACTAGCCGGCGAGCAGTACTTC
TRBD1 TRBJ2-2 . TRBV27 CASRMPSRDRGAGELFF TGTGCCAGCAGGATGCCCTCTCGGGACAGGGGGGCCGGGGAGCTGTTTTTT
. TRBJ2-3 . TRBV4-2 CASSQDSTGTDTQYF TGTGCCAGCAGCCAAGACAGCACTGGCACAGATACGCAGTATTTT
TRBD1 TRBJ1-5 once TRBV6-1 CASRGTGVGNQPQHF TGTGCCAGCAGAGGAACAGGGGTAGGCAATCAGCCCCAGCATTTT
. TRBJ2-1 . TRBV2 CASRLFDTRTDEQFF TGTGCCAGCAGGCTTTTTGACACTAGGACAGATGAGCAGTTCTTC
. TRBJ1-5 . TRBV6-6 CASSYSSWGNQPQHF TGTGCCAGCAGTTACTCGAGCTGGGGTAATCAGCCCCAGCATTTT
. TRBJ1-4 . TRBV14 CASSQPGSNEKLFF TGTGCCAGCAGCCAACCAGGGTCTAATGAAAAACTGTTTTTT
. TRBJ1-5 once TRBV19 CASSIWQNQPQHF TGTGCCAGTAGTATATGGCAGAATCAGCCCCAGCATTTT